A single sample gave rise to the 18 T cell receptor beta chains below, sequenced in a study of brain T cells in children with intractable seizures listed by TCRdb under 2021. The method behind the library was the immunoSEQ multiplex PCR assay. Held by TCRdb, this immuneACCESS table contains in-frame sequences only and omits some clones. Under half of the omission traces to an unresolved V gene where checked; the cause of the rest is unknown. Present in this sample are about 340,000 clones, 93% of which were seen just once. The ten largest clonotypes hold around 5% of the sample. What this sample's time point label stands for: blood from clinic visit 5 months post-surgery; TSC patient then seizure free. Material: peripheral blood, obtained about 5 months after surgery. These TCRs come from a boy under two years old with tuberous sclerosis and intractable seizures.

CDR3 loop: CSVGSGNYGYTF. The CDR3 bases are TGCAGCGTTGGTTCAGGGAACTATGGCTACACCTTC. The chain links TRBV29-1 to TRBJ1-2; a weak D match, TRBD1 (5 bases). Trimming left V 4 bases short and J 2 bases short, with 8 bases between. Per the germline V gene, CDR1 is SQVTM and CDR2 is ANQGSEA. The CDR3 totals 12 residues.

The CDR3 nucleotides read TGCGCCAGCAGCCAAGATTCAGACACGTACTATGGCTACACCTTC. Protein product: CASSQDSDTYYGYTF. V and J are TRBV4-1 and TRBJ1-2, with D unresolved. The V end was cut by 0 bases, the J end by 3 bases, with 11 bases between. Germline assignment: CDR1 MGHRA and CDR2 YSYEKL. There are 15 residues in the CDR3.

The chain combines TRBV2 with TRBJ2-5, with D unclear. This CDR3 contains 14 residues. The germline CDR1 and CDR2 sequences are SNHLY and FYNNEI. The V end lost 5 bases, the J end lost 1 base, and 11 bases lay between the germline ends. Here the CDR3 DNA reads TGTGCCAGCAGTCAACTAAATCCCCAAGAGACCCAGTACTTC. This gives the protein CASSQLNPQETQYF. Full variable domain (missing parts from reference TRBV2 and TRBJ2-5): EPEVTQTPSHQVTQMGQEVILRCVPISNHLYFYWYRQILGQKVEFLVSFYNNEISEKSEIFDDQFSVERPDGSNFTLKIRSTKLEDSAMYFCASSQLNPQETQYFGPGTRLLVL.

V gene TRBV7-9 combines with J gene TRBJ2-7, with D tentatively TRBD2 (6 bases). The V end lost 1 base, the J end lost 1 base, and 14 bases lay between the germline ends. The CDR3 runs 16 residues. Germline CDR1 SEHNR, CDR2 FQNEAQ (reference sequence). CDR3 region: CASSLGGGQGSYEQYF. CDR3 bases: TGTGCCAGCAGCTTAGGAGGAGGGCAGGGATCCTACGAGCAGTACTTC. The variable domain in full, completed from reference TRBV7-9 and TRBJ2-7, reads DTGVSQNPRHKITKRGQNVTFRCDPISEHNRLYWYRQTLGQGPEFLTYFQNEAQLEKSRLLSDRFSAERPKGSFSTLEIQRTEQGDSAMYLCASSLGGGQGSYEQYFGPGTRLTVT.

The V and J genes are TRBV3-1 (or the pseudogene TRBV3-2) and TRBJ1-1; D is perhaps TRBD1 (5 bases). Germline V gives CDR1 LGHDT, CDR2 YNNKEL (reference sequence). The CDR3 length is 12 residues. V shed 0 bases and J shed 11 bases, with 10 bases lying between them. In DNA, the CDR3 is TGTGCCAGCAGCCAAGAGCGGACACTTGCTTTCTTT. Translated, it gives CASSQERTLAFF.

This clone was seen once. The CDR3 loop is CASSNVPILAGARGEQFF. The CDR3 region has the DNA TGTGCCAGCAGCAATGTCCCTATACTAGCGGGGGCTCGCGGTGAGCAGTTCTTC. The chain is built from TRBV21-1 and TRBJ2-1; the DNA was not used to check the table's D call, TRBD2. TRBV21-1 is a known pseudogene. The CDR3 spans 18 residues.

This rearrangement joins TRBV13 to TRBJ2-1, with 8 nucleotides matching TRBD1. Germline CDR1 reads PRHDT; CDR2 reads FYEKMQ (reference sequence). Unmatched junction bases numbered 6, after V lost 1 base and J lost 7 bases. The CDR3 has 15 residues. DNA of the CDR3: TGTGCCAGCAGCTTAGAACAGGGGGATCGTAATGAGCAGTTCTTC. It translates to CASSLEQGDRNEQFF.

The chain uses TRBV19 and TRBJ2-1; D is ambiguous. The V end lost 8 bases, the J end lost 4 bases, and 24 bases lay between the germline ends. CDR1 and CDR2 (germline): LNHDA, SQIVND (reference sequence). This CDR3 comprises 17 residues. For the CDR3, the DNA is TGTGCCAGTGGCCACTCCAGCGCGAGTCTCACATACAATGAGCAGTTCTTC. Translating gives CASGHSSASLTYNEQFF.

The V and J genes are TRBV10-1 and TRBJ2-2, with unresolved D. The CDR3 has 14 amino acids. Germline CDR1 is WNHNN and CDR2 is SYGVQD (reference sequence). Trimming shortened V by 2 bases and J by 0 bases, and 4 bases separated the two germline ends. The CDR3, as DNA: TGCGCCAGCAGTGAGACAGCGAACACCGGGGAGCTGTTTTTT. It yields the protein CASSETANTGELFF.

CDR3 bases: TGTGCCAGTAGGGGACAAAGGGGGACTGAAGCTTTCTTT. Translated, it gives CASRGQRGTEAFF. The rearrangement uses TRBV19 and TRBJ1-1; weak D call: TRBD1 (6 bases). CDR1 and CDR2 (germline): LNHDA, SQIVND (reference sequence). V was cut by 6 bases and J by 5 bases, with 13 bases left in between. The CDR3 sequence is 13 residues long. Supplemented by reference TRBV19 and TRBJ1-1, the full variable domain reads DGGITQSPKYLFRKEGQNVTLSCEQNLNHDAMYWYRQDPGQGLRLIYYSQIVNDFQKGDIAEGYSVSREKKESFPLTVTSAQKNPTAFYLCASRGQRGTEAFFGQGTRLTVV.

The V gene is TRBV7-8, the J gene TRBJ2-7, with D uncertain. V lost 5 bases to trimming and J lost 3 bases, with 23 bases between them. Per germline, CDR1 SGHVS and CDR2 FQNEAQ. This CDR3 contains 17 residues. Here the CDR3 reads CASSQHHPGPQSYEQYF. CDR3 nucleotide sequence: TGTGCCAGCAGCCAGCACCACCCCGGGCCCCAGAGCTACGAGCAGTACTTC.

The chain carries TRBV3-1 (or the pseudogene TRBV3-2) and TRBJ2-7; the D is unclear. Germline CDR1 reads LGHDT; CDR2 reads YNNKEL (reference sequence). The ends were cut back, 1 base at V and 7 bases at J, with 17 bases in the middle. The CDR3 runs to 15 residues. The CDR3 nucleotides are TGTGCCAGCAGCCAAGGTCCTGGGTTTTCTGGGGAGCAGTACTTC. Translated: CASSQGPGFSGEQYF.

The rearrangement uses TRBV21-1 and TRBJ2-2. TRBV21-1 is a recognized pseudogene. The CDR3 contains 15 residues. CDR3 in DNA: TGTGCCAGCAGCATGCAGGGAGAGAACACCGGGGAGCTGTTTTTT. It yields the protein CASSMQGENTGELFF.

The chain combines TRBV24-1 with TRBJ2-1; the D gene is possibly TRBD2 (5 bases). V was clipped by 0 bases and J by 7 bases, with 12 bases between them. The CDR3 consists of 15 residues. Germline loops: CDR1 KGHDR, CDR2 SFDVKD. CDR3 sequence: CATSDLRGTRNEQFF. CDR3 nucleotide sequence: TGTGCCACCAGTGATTTGCGGGGAACCAGGAATGAGCAGTTCTTC.

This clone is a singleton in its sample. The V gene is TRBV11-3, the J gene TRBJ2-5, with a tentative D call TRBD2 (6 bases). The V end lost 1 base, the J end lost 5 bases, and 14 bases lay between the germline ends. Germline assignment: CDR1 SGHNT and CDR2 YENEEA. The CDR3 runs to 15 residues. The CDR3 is CASSLGGAAMETQYF. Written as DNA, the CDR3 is TGTGCCAGCAGCTTAGGCGGGGCGGCGATGGAGACCCAGTACTTC.

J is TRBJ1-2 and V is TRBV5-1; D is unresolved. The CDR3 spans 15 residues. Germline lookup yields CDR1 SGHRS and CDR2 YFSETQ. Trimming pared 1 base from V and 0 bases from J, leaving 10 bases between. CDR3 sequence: CASSLNPGTNYGYTF. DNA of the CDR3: TGCGCCAGCAGCTTGAACCCAGGTACTAACTATGGCTACACCTTC.

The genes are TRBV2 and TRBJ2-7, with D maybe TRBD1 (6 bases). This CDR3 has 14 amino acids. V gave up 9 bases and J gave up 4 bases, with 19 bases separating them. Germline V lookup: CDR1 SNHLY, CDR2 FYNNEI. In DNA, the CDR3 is TGTGCCAGTCTCCTAGGGCAGGGGAAATACGAGCAGTACTTC. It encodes CASLLGQGKYEQYF.

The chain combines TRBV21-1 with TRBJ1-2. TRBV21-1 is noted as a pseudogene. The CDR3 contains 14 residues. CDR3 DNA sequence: TGTGCCAGCACCCACCCCAGCGAAGTCTATGGCTACACCTTC. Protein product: CASTHPSEVYGYTF.